This T cell receptor (beta chain) was documented in a study of cytomegalovirus exposure and HLA in healthy donors. Notes on the study in general: Sequencing probably produced one cluster of sequence variants that were highly shared. Earlier findings revealed that most TCR beta V segments proved productive either about 87% or about 30% of the time.

In the case of this clone: What it binds is not known.

V was shortened by 4 bases and J by 6 bases, with 10 bases between the two germline ends. The CDR3 totals 13 residues. Germline lookup yields CDR1 SGHTA and CDR2 FQGNSA. Use of 60 Vbeta and 13 Jbeta primers characterized the PCR. The assay was immunoSEQ multiplex PCR, and TCRdb's table has in-frame clones only and misses some. This sample has around 120,000 clones; around 62% occur once, and the top ten carry nearly 9.5%. This rearrangement joins TRBV7-2 to TRBJ2-1; D not certain. The sample comprised PBMCs. The source of this sequence is a woman in her 40s in good health and CMV-seropositive. Written as DNA, the CDR3 is TGTGCCAGCAGCTCCCTTTCTATCAATGAGCAGTTCTTC. Its translation: CASSSLSINEQFF.